This TCR beta chain appears in the sequencing data of a study of blood T cell repertoires in COVID-19. About the study: Spain, Italy and the United States supplied samples that represented acute and convalescent COVID-19. T cells, B-cell-depleted T cells, or PBMCs supplied cDNA or gDNA.

V gave up 7 bases and J gave up 6 bases, with 13 bases separating them. The CDR3 is 13 residues long. Germline V gene data show CDR1 as WSHSY and CDR2 as SAAADI. In the source study's methods: How many nucleated cells were present was estimated from reference gene primer amplification. TCRdb keeps only in-frame clones here, not all; method: immunoSEQ multiplex PCR. V and J calls and clone size come straight from that table; D and trimming were deduced from the DNA. The sample includes roughly 83,000 clones, roughly 83% seen only once; the top ten take 7.5% to 9.5%. A single count supports this clone. This sequence joins TRBV10-2 and TRBJ1-5; tentative D call: TRBD1 (5 bases). The origin of this receptor is a man in his fifties or sixties with active COVID-19. The sample consisted of peripheral blood. CDR3 sequence reads: CASNAGGTQPQHF. CDR3 DNA sequence: TGCGCCAGCAATGCGGGGGGAACTCAGCCCCAGCATTTT.